Described below is a single T cell receptor (beta chain) sequence and its context. Its antigen is undetermined. The table came from immunoSEQ multiplex PCR; TCRdb's copy has only in-frame clones and leaves some out. The sample consists of roughly 16,000 clones, more than 85% of them appearing once. These data belong to a study of T cell repertoires in ileal Crohn's disease. Study conclusions and caveats: Endoscopic recurrence occurred in every patient whose clonality exceeded 26.8%. Compared with non-smokers, active smokers at surgery showed more clonal expansions.

Specimen: ileal tissue. This receptor was identified in an adult with Crohn's disease.

The CDR3 DNA follows: TGTGCCAGTAGTCTAAGGACAGGGGTTGATAGCAATCAGCCCCAGCATTTT. Translating it yields CASSLRTGVDSNQPQHF. The chain joins TRBV19 to TRBJ1-5, with 9 bases matching TRBD1. The V gene's germline CDR1 is LNHDA and CDR2 SQIVND (reference sequence). The CDR3 has 17 residues. The J segment lost 0 bases and the V segment lost 5 bases, leaving 8 bases of the junction unmatched.